A selection of T cell receptor beta chains follows, all from one sample in a study of read filtering for tumor transcriptome and immune sequencing. TCRdb re-called the reads with MiXCR, one entry per CDR3 protein. This sample carries tens of thousands of distinct CDR3 sequences, 20% to 25% of them seen once, and the ten largest clones take approximately 18%. Sequencing was done on a sample of a population of CD138-negative cells sorted from bone marrow. Receptor source: a donor aged 40 or older with multiple myeloma. Each CDR3 is given with its conserved first and last residue. D genes are given only for firm matches. Clone size is stated in some rows and not others, as once, few, many or a class when expanded.

j_call,clone_size,v_call,d_call,cdr3_aa,cdr3_nt
TRBJ2-7,few,TRBV6-5,TRBD2,CASRARTGQRGVSSYEQYF,TGTGCCAGCAGGGCGAGGACAGGTCAGCGGGGGGTCAGCTCCTACGAGCAGTACTTC
TRBJ1-5,NA,TRBV12-3/TRBV12-4,TRBD1,CVSSQGQGPQPQHF,TGTGTCAGCAGTCAGGGACAGGGACCGCAGCCCCAGCATTTT
TRBJ2-1,many,TRBV7-2,TRBD2,CASSWTSGGYTNEQFF,TGTGCCAGCAGCTGGACTAGCGGGGGTTATACCAATGAGCAGTTCTTC
TRBJ1-5,many,TRBV3-1,NA,CASSQMTGLNQPQHF,TGTGCCAGCAGCCAGATGACGGGGCTCAATCAGCCCCAGCATTTT
TRBJ2-3,NA,TRBV29-1,TRBD2,CSVSTGGIAGDTQYF,TGCAGCGTTTCGACCGGGGGAATAGCGGGAGATACGCAGTATTTT
TRBJ2-2,many,TRBV5-1,TRBD2,CASSDITSGRVGELFF,TGCGCCAGCAGCGACATCACTAGCGGGAGGGTCGGGGAGCTGTTTTTT
TRBJ2-3,many,TRBV28,TRBD2,CASTVSGASTDTQYF,TGTGCCAGCACCGTAAGCGGGGCTAGCACAGATACGCAGTATTTT
TRBJ1-5,many,TRBV28,TRBD1,CASSVPRTGSQPQHF,TGTGCCAGCAGTGTACCAAGGACAGGGAGTCAGCCCCAGCATTTT
TRBJ2-3,NA,TRBV2,NA,CASRASEADTQYF,TGTGCCAGCAGAGCTAGCGAGGCAGATACGCAGTATTTT
TRBJ2-1,once,TRBV4-1,NA,CASSQESGLGRSFGEHFF,TGCGCCAGCAGCCAAGAGTCCGGGTTGGGACGGTCGTTTGGTGAGCATTTCTTC
TRBJ1-5,NA,TRBV27,TRBD1,CASTQTGRNQPQHF,TGTGCCAGCACACAGACAGGGCGCAATCAGCCCCAGCATTTT
TRBJ1-5,few,TRBV7-9,TRBD1,CASSLGTGPNQPQHF,TGTGCCAGCAGCTTAGGGACAGGTCCCAATCAGCCCCAGCATTTT
TRBJ2-3,many,TRBV4-1,NA,CASSRTDSTDTQYF,TGCGCCAGCAGTCGCACCGATAGCACAGATACGCAGTATTTT
TRBJ2-7,once,TRBV5-1,TRBD2,CASRTAGAYEQYF,TGCGCCAGCAGGACCGCGGGGGCCTACGAGCAGTACTTC
TRBJ2-7,many,TRBV20-1,NA,CSAIREGHEQYF,TGCAGTGCTATTCGCGAGGGACACGAGCAGTACTTC
TRBJ2-3,NA,TRBV7-2,NA,CASSLQGELADTQYF,TGTGCCAGCAGCCTACAGGGTGAATTGGCAGATACGCAGTATTTT
TRBJ2-2,few,TRBV18,NA,CASSPPPNTGELFF,TGTGCCAGCTCGCCACCCCCGAACACCGGGGAGCTGTTTTTT
TRBJ1-1,many,TRBV20-1,NA,CSARGRGRGNQNAEAFF,TGCAGTGCTAGGGGACGAGGCAGGGGAAACCAGAATGCTGAAGCTTTCTTT
TRBJ2-2,many,TRBV29-1,NA,CSVIPAYQNTGELFF,TGCAGCGTTATCCCCGCGTACCAAAACACCGGGGAGCTGTTTTTT
TRBJ2-7,many,TRBV4-2,NA,CASSQDRTRMYEQYF,TGTGCCAGCAGCCAGGACCGGACAAGGATGTACGAGCAGTACTTC
TRBJ2-1,NA,TRBV7-3,NA,CARRYDRSSYNEQFF,TGTGCCAGACGCTACGACAGAAGCTCCTACAATGAGCAGTTCTTC
TRBJ2-2,NA,TRBV13,NA,CASPDGNTGELFF,TGTGCCAGCCCTGACGGAAACACCGGGGAGCTGTTTTTT
TRBJ2-3,NA,TRBV5-8,TRBD2,CASSTTSDSTDTQYF,TGTGCCAGCAGCACTACTAGCGACAGCACAGATACGCAGTATTTT
TRBJ2-5,many,TRBV12-3/TRBV12-4,NA,CASTYGGWETQYF,TGTGCCAGTACCTACGGGGGCTGGGAGACCCAGTACTTC
TRBJ2-7,many,TRBV19,NA,CASSPGLDSYEQYF,TGTGCCAGCAGCCCCGGGTTAGACTCCTACGAGCAGTACTTC
TRBJ2-2,NA,TRBV19,TRBD2,CASSIFAGATNTGELSF,TGTGCCAGTAGTATTTTCGCGGGAGCGACGAACACCGGGGAGCTGTCTTTT
TRBJ1-4,many,TRBV7-2,NA,CASSWDGLDEKLFF,TGTGCCAGCAGCTGGGACGGATTAGATGAAAAACTGTTTTTT
TRBJ2-1,many,TRBV20-1,NA,CSLGANEQFF,TGCAGCTTAGGGGCGAATGAGCAGTTCTTC
TRBJ1-5,few,TRBV4-1,NA,CASSQGKGDQPQHF,TGCGCCAGCAGCCAAGGTAAGGGAGATCAGCCCCAGCATTTT
TRBJ2-7,NA,TRBV2,NA,CAGSEALDREEYF,TGTGCCGGCAGTGAAGCGTTAGACAGGGAGGAGTACTTC
TRBJ2-3,many,TRBV3-1,NA,CASSQVQEPDTQYF,TGTGCCAGCAGCCAAGTCCAGGAACCAGATACGCAGTATTTT
TRBJ1-5,many,TRBV6-2/TRBV6-3,NA,CASRDQPGKPQHF,TGTGCCAGCAGAGACCAACCGGGGAAGCCCCAGCATTTT
TRBJ2-5,many,TRBV7-9,TRBD2,CASSSSGGAWETQYF,TGTGCCAGCAGCTCTAGCGGGGGGGCTTGGGAGACCCAGTACTTC
TRBJ1-1,NA,TRBV20-1,NA,CGAARADGTEAFF,TGCGGTGCTGCCCGGGCCGATGGGACTGAAGCTTTCTTT
TRBJ2-7,many,TRBV5-1,NA,CASSLVGESYEQYF,TGCGCCAGCAGCTTGGTAGGCGAATCCTACGAGCAGTACTTC
TRBJ2-5,few,TRBV14,NA,CASSQVSQETQYF,TGTGCCAGCAGCCAAGTAAGCCAAGAGACCCAGTACTTC
TRBJ1-5,NA,TRBV25-1,NA,CASSESRQNNQPQHF,TGTGCCAGCAGTGAATCCCGACAGAACAATCAGCCCCAGCATTTT
TRBJ2-6,NA,TRBV5-6,TRBD2,CASSSAEGLSTPSGANVLTF,TGTGCCAGCAGCTCAGCCGAGGGACTATCCACGCCCTCTGGGGCCAACGTCCTGACTTTC
TRBJ1-2,few,TRBV18,NA,CASSPPDQKAYGYTF,TGTGCCAGCTCACCACCGGACCAAAAGGCCTATGGCTACACCTTC
TRBJ1-5,NA,TRBV19,NA,CASTQFGLDQPQHF,TGCGCCAGTACCCAATTCGGTCTGGATCAGCCCCAGCATTTT
TRBJ2-1,few,TRBV20-1,NA,CSASGSFNNEQFF,TGCAGTGCTAGCGGGAGTTTTAACAATGAGCAGTTCTTC
TRBJ1-1,many,TRBV3-1,TRBD1,CASSQEDRGLNTEAFF,TGTGCCAGCAGCCAAGAGGACAGGGGACTGAACACTGAAGCTTTCTTT
TRBJ2-2,many,TRBV14,TRBD2,CASSQESGRFSGELFF,TGTGCCAGCAGCCAAGAAAGCGGGAGGTTCTCCGGGGAGCTGTTTTTT
TRBJ2-7,many,TRBV6-1,TRBD1,CASLTGTGVYEQYF,TGTGCCAGCCTAACCGGGACAGGGGTTTACGAGCAGTACTTC
TRBJ2-6,many,TRBV7-9,NA,CASSLADVSSGANVLTF,TGTGCCAGCAGCTTAGCGGACGTAAGCTCTGGGGCCAACGTCCTGACTTTC
TRBJ2-5,many,TRBV27,NA,CASRLQGLQETQYF,TGTGCCAGCAGACTGCAGGGTCTCCAAGAGACCCAGTACTTC
TRBJ2-3,few,TRBV6-2/TRBV6-3,NA,CASSPRRGTDTQYF,TGTGCCAGCAGTCCCAGGAGGGGCACAGATACGCAGTATTTT
TRBJ2-1,many,TRBV7-2,NA,CASSEGVWGANEQFF,TGTGCCAGCAGCGAGGGGGTGTGGGGGGCGAATGAGCAGTTCTTC
TRBJ1-1,many,TRBV29-1,NA,CSVMPRDNTEAFF,TGCAGCGTGATGCCCAGGGACAACACTGAAGCTTTCTTT
TRBJ2-1,NA,TRBV5-1,NA,CASSPPAPLGLNEQFF,TGCGCCAGCAGCCCACCGGCGCCCCTAGGCCTCAATGAGCAGTTCTTC
TRBJ2-7,NA,TRBV3-1,NA,CASSQVAAYEQYF,TGTGCCAGCAGCCAAGTAGCCGCCTACGAGCAGTACTTC
TRBJ2-7,many,TRBV15,NA,CATSREGRGSYEQYF,TGTGCCACCAGCAGAGAAGGGCGGGGATCCTACGAGCAGTACTTC
TRBJ1-5,many,TRBV4-2,TRBD1,CARSLGDRVSNQPQHF,TGTGCCAGAAGCTTGGGGGACAGGGTATCAAATCAGCCCCAGCATTTT
TRBJ2-6,many,TRBV18,NA,CASSPPRSGANVLTF,TGTGCCAGCTCACCACCACGCTCTGGGGCCAACGTCCTGACTTTC
TRBJ2-7,many,TRBV10-3,NA,CAISESGDDSYEQYF,TGTGCCATCAGTGAGTCGGGGGACGACTCCTACGAGCAGTACTTC
TRBJ1-1,many,TRBV18,NA,CASSPPAEPNTEAFF,TGTGCCAGCTCACCACCGGCAGAGCCCAACACTGAAGCTTTCTTT